Sequencing of this TCR beta chain was carried out in a study of OX40 agonist ivuxolimab in advanced cancers. Study-wide results and caveats: The study observed clonal expansion of CD4+ and CD8+ blood T cells by week 6 at 0.1 to 3.0 mg/kg.

The data were produced by immunoSEQ multiplex PCR, yet TCRdb's version contains in-frame clones alone and is incomplete. Counted here are 57,000 or so clones, under 95% occurring once; the ten biggest clones make up 14%. Autoimmune disease history or systemic immunosuppression excluded patients. Per the germline V gene, CDR1 is SGHRS and CDR2 is YFSETQ. The CDR3 length is 13 residues. V lost 4 bases to trimming and J lost 6 bases; unmatched junction nucleotides: 5. Comment on this clone: Its target is unknown.

The receptor's source is an adult with an advanced solid tumor such as melanoma, head and neck, liver or kidney cancer. The source was CD4+ or CD8+ T cells sorted from blood, collected in a trial of the OX40 agonist ivuxolimab. V usage is TRBV5-1 and J usage is TRBJ2-7, with TRBD1 matching over 9 bases. For the CDR3, the DNA is TGCGCCAGCAGCGTCCGGACAGGGGTCGAGCAGTACTTC. Its protein is CASSVRTGVEQYF.